The 2 T cell receptor beta chains reported below all come from one sample, sequenced in a study of T cell repertoires in cytomegalovirus infection. TCRdb passed the reads through MiXCR, listing each CDR3 protein once. The sample carries hundreds of thousands of distinct CDR3 sequences, around a tenth recorded once. The sequenced sample was PBMCs. All receptors derive from a human donor in good health (CMV status not recorded). Some clones in this sample may be carry-over from other donors' samples.

This clonotype has more than one count but fewer than ten. V gene TRBV20-1 combines with J gene TRBJ2-7; no reliable D call. CDR1 DFQATT and CDR2 SNEGSKA come from the germline V gene (reference sequence). The CDR3 length is 11 residues. Trimming stripped 1 base from V and 5 bases from J, with 6 bases between. CDR3 sequence reads: CSARVVNEQYF. The CDR3 nucleotides read TGCAGTGCTAGAGTCGTCAACGAGCAGTACTTC.

This clonotype was counted ten times or more. V is TRBV29-1 and J is TRBJ1-3; D is possibly TRBD1 (5 bases). Between the trimmed V and J ends, which lost 5 bases and 4 bases, there was a span of 9 bases. The CDR3 covers 12 residues. Germline CDR1 SQVTM, CDR2 ANQGSEA. As DNA, the CDR3 is TGCAGCGTTTCAGGGCAAGGAAACACCATATATTTT. It is translated as CSVSGQGNTIYF.